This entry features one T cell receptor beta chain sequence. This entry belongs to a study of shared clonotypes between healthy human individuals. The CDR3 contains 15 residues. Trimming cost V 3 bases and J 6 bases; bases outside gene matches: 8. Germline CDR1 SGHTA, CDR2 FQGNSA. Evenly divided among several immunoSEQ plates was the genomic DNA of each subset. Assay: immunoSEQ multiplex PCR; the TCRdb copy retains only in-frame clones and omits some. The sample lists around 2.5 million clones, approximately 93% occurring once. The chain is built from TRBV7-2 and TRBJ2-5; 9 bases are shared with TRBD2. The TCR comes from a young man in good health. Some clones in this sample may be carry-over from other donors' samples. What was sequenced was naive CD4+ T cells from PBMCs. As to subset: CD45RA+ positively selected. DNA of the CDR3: TGTGCCAGCAGCTTCACTAGCGGGTTATTCCAGACCCAGTACTTC. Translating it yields CASSFTSGLFQTQYF.